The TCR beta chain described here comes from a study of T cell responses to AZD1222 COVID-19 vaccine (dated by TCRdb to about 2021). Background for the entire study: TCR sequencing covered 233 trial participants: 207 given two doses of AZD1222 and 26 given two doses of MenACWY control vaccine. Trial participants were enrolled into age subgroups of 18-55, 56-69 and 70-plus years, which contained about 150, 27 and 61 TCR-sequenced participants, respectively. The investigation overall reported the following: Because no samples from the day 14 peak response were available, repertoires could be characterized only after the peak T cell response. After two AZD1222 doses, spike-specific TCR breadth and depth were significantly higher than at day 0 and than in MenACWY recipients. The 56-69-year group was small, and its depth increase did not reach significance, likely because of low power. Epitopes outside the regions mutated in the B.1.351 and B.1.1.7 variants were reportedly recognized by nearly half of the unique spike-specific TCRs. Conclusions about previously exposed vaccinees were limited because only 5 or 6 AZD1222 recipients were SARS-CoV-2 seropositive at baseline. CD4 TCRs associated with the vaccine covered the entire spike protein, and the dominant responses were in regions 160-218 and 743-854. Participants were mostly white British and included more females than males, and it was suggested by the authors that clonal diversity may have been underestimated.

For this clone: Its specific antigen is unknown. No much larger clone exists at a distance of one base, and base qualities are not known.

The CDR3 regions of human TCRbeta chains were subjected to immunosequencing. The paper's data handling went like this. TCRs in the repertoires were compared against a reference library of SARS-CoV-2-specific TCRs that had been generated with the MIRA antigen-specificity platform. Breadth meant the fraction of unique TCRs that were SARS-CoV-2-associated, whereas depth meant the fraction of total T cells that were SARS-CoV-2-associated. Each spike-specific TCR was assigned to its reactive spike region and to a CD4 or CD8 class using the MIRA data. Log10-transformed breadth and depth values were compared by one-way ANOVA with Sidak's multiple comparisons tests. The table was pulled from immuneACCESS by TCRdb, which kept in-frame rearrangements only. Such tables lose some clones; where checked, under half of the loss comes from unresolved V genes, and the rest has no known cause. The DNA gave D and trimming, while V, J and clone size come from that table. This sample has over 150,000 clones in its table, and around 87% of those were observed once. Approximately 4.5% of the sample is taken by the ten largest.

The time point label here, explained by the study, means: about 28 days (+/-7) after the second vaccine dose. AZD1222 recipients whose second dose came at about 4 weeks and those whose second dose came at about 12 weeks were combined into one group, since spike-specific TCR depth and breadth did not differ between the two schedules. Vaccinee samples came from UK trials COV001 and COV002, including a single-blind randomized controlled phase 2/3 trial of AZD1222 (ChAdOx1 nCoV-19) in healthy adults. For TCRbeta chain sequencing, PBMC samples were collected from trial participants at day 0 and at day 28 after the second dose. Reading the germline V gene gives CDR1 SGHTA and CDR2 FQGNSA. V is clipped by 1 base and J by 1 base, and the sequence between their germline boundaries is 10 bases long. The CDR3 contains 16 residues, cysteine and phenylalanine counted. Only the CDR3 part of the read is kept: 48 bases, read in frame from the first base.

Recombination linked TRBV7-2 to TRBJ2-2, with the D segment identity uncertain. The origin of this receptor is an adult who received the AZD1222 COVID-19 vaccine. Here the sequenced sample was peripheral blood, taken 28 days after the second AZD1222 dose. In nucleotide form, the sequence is TGTGCCAGCAGCTTAGATTCTGCGCAGAACACCGGGGAGCTGTTTTTT. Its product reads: CASSLDSAQNTGELFF.